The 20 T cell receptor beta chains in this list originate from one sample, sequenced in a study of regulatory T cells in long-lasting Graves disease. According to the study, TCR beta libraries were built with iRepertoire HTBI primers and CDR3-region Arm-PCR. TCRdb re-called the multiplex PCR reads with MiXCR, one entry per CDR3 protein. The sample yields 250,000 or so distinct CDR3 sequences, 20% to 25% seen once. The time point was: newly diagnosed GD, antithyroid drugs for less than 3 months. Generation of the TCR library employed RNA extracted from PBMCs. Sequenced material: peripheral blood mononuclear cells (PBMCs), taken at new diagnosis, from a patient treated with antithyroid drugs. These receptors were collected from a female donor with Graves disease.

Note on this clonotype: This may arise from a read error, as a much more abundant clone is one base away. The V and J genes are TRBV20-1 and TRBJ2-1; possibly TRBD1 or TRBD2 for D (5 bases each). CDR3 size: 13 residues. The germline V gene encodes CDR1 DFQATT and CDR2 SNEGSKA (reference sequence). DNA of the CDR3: TGCAGTGCCCCGGGACGGATTTACAGTGAGCAGTTCTTC. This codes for CSAPGRIYSEQFF.

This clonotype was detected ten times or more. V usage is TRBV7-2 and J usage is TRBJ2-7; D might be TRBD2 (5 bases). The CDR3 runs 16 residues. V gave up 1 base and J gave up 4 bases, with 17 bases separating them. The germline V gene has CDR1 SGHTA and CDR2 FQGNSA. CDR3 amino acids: CASSLEFGEGLYEQYF. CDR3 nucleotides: TGTGCCAGCAGCTTAGAATTCGGGGAAGGGCTTTACGAGCAGTACTTC.

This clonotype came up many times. The CDR3 is CASSLDGRAYEQYF. CDR3 sequence (DNA): TGTGCCAGCAGTCTGGACGGGAGGGCCTACGAGCAGTACTTC. The chain uses TRBV27 and TRBJ2-7; 8 bases fit TRBD2. This CDR3 is 14 amino acids long. The germline V gene encodes CDR1 MNHEY and CDR2 SMNVEV (reference sequence). V shed 5 bases, J shed 2 bases, and the junction held 5 bases outside the gene matches.

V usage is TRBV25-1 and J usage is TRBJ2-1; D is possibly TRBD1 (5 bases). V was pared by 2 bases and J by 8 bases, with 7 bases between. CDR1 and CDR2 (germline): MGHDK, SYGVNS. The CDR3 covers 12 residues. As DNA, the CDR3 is TGTGCCAGCAGTGAAAACAGGCATGAGCAGTTCTTC. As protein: CASSENRHEQFF.

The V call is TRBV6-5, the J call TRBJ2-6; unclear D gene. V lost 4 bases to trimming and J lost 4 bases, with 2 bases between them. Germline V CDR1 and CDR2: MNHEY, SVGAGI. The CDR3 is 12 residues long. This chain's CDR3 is CASSFGANVLTF. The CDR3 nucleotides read TGTGCCAGCAGTTTCGGGGCCAACGTCCTGACTTTC.

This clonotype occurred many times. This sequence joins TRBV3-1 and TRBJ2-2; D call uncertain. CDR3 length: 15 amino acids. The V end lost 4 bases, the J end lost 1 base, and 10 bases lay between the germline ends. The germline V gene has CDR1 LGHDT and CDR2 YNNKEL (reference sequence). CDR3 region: CASSPQYGNTGELFF. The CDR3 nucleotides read TGTGCCAGCAGCCCGCAGTATGGGAACACCGGGGAGCTGTTTTTT.

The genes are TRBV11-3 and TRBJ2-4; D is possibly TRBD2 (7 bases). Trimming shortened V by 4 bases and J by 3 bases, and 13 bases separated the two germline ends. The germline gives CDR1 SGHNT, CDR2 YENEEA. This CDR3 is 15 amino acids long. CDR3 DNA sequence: TGTGCCAGCAGCTCGTCGGGGGGCAACAAAAACATTCAGTACTTC. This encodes CASSSSGGNKNIQYF. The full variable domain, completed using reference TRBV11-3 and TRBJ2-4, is EAGVVQSPRYKIIEKKQPVAFWCNPISGHNTLYWYLQNLGQGPELLIRYENEEAVDDSQLPKDRFSAERLKGVDSTLKIQPAELGDSAVYLCASSSSGGNKNIQYFGAGTRLSVL.

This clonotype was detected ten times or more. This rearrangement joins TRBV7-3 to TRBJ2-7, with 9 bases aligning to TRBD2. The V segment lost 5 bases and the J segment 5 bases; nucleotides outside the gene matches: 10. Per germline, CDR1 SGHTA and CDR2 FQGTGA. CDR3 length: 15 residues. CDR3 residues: CASSPQAAGGNEQYF. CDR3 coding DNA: TGTGCCAGCAGCCCACAGGCGGCGGGAGGGAACGAGCAGTACTTC.

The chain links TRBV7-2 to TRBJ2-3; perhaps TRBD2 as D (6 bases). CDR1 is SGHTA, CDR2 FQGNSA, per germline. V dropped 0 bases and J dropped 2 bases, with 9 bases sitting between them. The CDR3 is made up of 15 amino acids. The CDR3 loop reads CASSLAGGITDTQYF. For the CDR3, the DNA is TGTGCCAGCAGCTTAGCGGGAGGAATCACAGATACGCAGTATTTT.

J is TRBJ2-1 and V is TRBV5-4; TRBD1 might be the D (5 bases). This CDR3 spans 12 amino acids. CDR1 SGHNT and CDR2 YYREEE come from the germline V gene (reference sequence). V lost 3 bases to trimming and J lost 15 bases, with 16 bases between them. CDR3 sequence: CASSSGSAGWFF. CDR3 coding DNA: TGTGCCAGCAGCTCAGGCTCCGCAGGGTGGTTCTTC.

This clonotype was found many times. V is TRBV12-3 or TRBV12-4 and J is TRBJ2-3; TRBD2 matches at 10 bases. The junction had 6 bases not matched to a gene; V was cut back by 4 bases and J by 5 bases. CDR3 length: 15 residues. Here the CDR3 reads CASSSGIAGGDTQYF. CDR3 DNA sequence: TGTGCCAGCAGTTCCGGTATAGCGGGAGGAGATACGCAGTATTTT.

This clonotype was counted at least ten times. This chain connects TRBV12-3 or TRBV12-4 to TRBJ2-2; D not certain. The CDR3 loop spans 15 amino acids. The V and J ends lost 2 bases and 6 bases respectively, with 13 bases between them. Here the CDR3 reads CASSLFTISAGELFF. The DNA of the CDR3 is TGTGCCAGCAGTTTATTCACAATATCTGCCGGGGAGCTGTTTTTT.

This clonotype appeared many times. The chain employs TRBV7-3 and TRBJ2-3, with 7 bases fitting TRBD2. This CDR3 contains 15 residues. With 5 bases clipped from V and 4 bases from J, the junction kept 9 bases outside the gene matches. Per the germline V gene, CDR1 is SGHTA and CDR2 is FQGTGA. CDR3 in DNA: TGTGCCAGCAGCCGCGGGAGTGGTATGTCAGATACGCAGTATTTT. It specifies CASSRGSGMSDTQYF.

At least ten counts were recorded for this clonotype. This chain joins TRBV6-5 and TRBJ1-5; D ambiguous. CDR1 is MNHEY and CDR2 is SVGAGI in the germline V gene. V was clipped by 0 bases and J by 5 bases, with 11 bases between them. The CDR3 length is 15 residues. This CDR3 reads CASSYSFAGDQPQHF. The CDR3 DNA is TGTGCCAGCAGTTACTCGTTCGCGGGAGATCAGCCCCAGCATTTT.

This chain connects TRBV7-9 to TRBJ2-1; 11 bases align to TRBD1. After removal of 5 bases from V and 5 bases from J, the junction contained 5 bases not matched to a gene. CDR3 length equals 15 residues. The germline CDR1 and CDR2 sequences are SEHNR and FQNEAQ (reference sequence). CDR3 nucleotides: TGTGCCAGCAGCCTGGGACAGGGGGGGGACAATGAGCAGTTCTTC. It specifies CASSLGQGGDNEQFF.

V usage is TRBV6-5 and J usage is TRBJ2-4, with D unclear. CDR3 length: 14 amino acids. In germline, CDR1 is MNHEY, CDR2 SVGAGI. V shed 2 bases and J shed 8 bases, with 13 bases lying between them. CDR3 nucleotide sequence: TGTGCCAGCAGTTACATGGCAGAGAGAGACATTCAGTACTTC. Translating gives CASSYMAERDIQYF.

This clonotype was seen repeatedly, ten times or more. The DNA for the CDR3 is TGTGCCAGTAGTATTACAGGGACCACTGAAGCTTTCTTT. Protein product: CASSITGTTEAFF. The chain combines TRBV19 with TRBJ1-1, with D possibly TRBD1 on 6 matching bases. Looked up from germline, CDR1 is LNHDA and CDR2 is SQIVND (reference sequence). The V end lost 3 bases, the J end lost 4 bases, and 9 bases lay between the germline ends. The CDR3 loop spans 13 amino acids.

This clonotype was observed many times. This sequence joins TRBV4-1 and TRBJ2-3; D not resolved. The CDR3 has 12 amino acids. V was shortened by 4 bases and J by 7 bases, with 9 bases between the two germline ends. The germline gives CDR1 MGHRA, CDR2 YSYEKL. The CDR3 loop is CASSRESYTQYF. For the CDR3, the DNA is TGCGCCAGCAGCCGAGAATCCTATACGCAGTATTTT.

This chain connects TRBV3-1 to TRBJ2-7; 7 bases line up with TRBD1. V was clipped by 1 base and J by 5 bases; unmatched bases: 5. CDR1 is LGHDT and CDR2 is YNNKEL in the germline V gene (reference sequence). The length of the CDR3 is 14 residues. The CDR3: CASSQGQGINEQYF. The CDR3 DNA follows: TGTGCCAGCAGCCAAGGACAGGGAATCAACGAGCAGTACTTC.

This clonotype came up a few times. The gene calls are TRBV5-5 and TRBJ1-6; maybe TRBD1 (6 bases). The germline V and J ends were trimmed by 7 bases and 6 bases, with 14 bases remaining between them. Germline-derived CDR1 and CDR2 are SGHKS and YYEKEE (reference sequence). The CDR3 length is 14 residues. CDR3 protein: CASQRRGGNSPLHF. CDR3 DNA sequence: TGTGCCAGCCAACGAAGGGGGGGTAATTCACCCCTCCACTTT.